Each of the 21 T cell receptor beta chains below was sequenced from the same sample in a study of blood T cell repertoires in COVID-19. TCRdb's table, derived via immunoSEQ multiplex PCR, lists solely in-frame clones and lacks some. Here the sample spans 250,000 or so clones, approximately 90% being singletons. Sequencing was carried out using PBMCs or T cells enriched from blood (not recorded which). All receptors come from a middle-aged man who had been exposed to COVID-19.

This chain connects TRBV4-2 to TRBJ1-1; D call uncertain. This CDR3 has 15 amino acids. V was pared by 0 bases and J by 3 bases, with 11 bases between. From germline, CDR1 is LGHNA and CDR2 YNFKEQ. CDR3 nucleotide sequence: TGTGCCAGCAGCCAAGAAGGAAACAGATACACTGAAGCTTTCTTT. Protein product: CASSQEGNRYTEAFF.

The CDR3 sequence is CASSTHQTAGTEAFF. The CDR3, as DNA: TGTGCCAGCAGTACCCATCAGACGGCGGGGACTGAAGCTTTCTTT. The rearrangement joins TRBV28 to TRBJ1-1, with D hard to call. In germline, CDR1 is MDHEN, CDR2 SYDVKM. This CDR3 is built from 15 residues. Trimming pared 5 bases from V and 5 bases from J, leaving 18 bases between.

J is TRBJ1-2 and V is TRBV24-1; 10 bases map to TRBD1. The germline CDR1 and CDR2 sequences are KGHDR and SFDVKD. The CDR3 runs 11 residues. V dropped 9 bases and J dropped 11; count of bases not matched to a gene: 5. The CDR3 DNA follows: TGTGCCACCGGAGACAGGGGGCATTACACCTTC. It translates to CATGDRGHYTF.

V gene TRBV5-1 combines with J gene TRBJ1-1; 7 nucleotides align to TRBD1. Unmatched junction bases numbered 5, after V lost 3 bases and J lost 3 bases. The length of the CDR3 is 14 residues. The germline gives CDR1 SGHRS, CDR2 YFSETQ. The CDR3 here is CASSSTGPYTEAFF. CDR3 nucleotides: TGCGCCAGCAGCTCGACAGGGCCTTACACTGAAGCTTTCTTT.

This chain joins TRBV28 and TRBJ1-5; perhaps TRBD1 as D (6 bases). The CDR3 totals 16 residues. With 3 bases removed from V and 3 bases from J, the gap between germline ends came to 15 bases. CDR1 is MDHEN, CDR2 SYDVKM, per germline. The CDR3 region is CASSFMGARTNQPQHF. The CDR3 DNA follows: TGTGCCAGCAGTTTTATGGGGGCGAGGACCAATCAGCCCCAGCATTTT.

The chain is built from TRBV28 and TRBJ2-2; D ambiguous. Germline values: CDR1 MDHEN, CDR2 SYDVKM. V was trimmed by 5 bases and J by 6 bases, leaving 16 bases between them. The CDR3 runs to 15 residues. The CDR3 coding sequence is TGTGCCAGCAGTCAACAACAGAGAACCTCCGGGGAGCTGTTTTTT. This encodes CASSQQQRTSGELFF.

This clone was seen just once. This chain links TRBV4-2 with TRBJ2-5; D unclear. V was shortened by 0 bases and J by 4 bases, with 9 bases between the two germline ends. The CDR3 consists of 14 residues. CDR1 is LGHNA and CDR2 is YNFKEQ in the germline V gene. The CDR3 loop reads CASSQDPGRETQYF. CDR3 coding DNA: TGTGCCAGCAGCCAAGATCCGGGTAGAGAGACCCAGTACTTC.

The chain has TRBV5-1 and TRBJ2-7, with TRBD2 matching over 12 bases. Trimming removed 3 bases from V and 2 bases from J; junction bases left unmatched: 12. This CDR3 is 18 amino acids long. Germline V gives CDR1 SGHRS, CDR2 YFSETQ. The DNA of the CDR3 is TGCGCCAGCAGCTCTATACCACAGACTAGCGGGAGAACCTACGAGCAGTACTTC. Its translation: CASSSIPQTSGRTYEQYF.

V is TRBV9 and J is TRBJ1-1; D is possibly TRBD1 (6 bases). Per the germline V gene, CDR1 is SGDLS and CDR2 is YYNGEE. The V end was cut by 3 bases, the J end by 5 bases, with 17 bases between. CDR3 length: 15 residues. CDR3 sequence reads: CASSANGQPRTEAFF. The CDR3, as DNA: TGTGCCAGCAGCGCTAACGGACAGCCGAGGACTGAAGCTTTCTTT.

The chain joins TRBV7-2 to TRBJ2-3; TRBD1 matches 8 bases. CDR1 is SGHTA, CDR2 FQGNSA, per germline. J gave up 4 bases and V 1 base, and 4 bases lay outside the gene matches. The CDR3 has 15 amino acids. The CDR3 sequence is CASSLEDRVSDTQYF. The CDR3 nucleotides read TGTGCCAGCAGCTTAGAGGACAGGGTCTCAGATACGCAGTATTTT.

This chain uses TRBV27 with TRBJ1-2, with 9 positions matching TRBD1. Germline V CDR1 and CDR2: MNHEY, SMNVEV (reference sequence). The length of the CDR3 is 16 residues. V was pared by 4 bases and J by 9 bases, with 15 bases of the junction left unmatched. DNA for the CDR3: TGTGCCAGCAGTTCATTAATTCGGACAGGGGATGAAAGCTACACCTTC. Translation gives CASSSLIRTGDESYTF.

The gene calls are TRBV7-2 and TRBJ1-2; 7 positions match TRBD1. J lost 1 base, V lost 5 bases, and 1 base had no gene match. The CDR3 has 13 residues. The germline CDR1 and CDR2 sequences are SGHTA and FQGNSA. DNA of the CDR3: TGTGCCAGCAGCGGGACAGATAACTATGGCTACACCTTC. This codes for CASSGTDNYGYTF.

The genes are TRBV7-2 and TRBJ2-1; TRBD1 is a possible D gene (6 bases). The germline V gene encodes CDR1 SGHTA and CDR2 FQGNSA. CDR3 size: 13 residues. V lost 4 bases and J lost 7, with 11 bases in between. The CDR3 here is CASSWGLRNEQFF. The CDR3 bases are TGTGCCAGCAGCTGGGGGCTGCGGAATGAGCAGTTCTTC.

This clone was recorded once. The chain couples TRBV5-4 to TRBJ1-2, with 10 positions matching TRBD1. Germline V gene sequence: CDR1 SGHNT, CDR2 YYREEE (reference sequence). V gave up 10 bases and J gave up 6 bases; unmatched junction bases: 9. The CDR3 loop spans 13 amino acids. CDR3 sequence: CAAGTGVKDGYTF. The CDR3 nucleotides read TGTGCCGCGGGGACAGGGGTCAAGGATGGCTACACCTTC.

This chain links TRBV7-9 with TRBJ1-3, with D maybe TRBD1 (6 bases). Germline V lookup: CDR1 SEHNR, CDR2 FQNEAQ (reference sequence). Trimming took off 0 bases at V and 3 bases at J, with 18 bases between the two ends. The CDR3 runs to 18 residues. The CDR3: CASSLALVGRGSGNTIYF. DNA of the CDR3: TGTGCCAGCAGCTTAGCGCTGGTCGGCAGGGGAAGTGGAAACACCATATATTTT.

The rearrangement links TRBV12-5 to TRBJ2-2; D remains ambiguous. V lost 1 base and J 3 bases, leaving 12 bases between the germline ends. Germline-derived CDR1 and CDR2 are LGHNT and FRNRAP. This CDR3 has 16 amino acids. CDR3 sequence (DNA): TGTGCTAGTGGTTTGGGCTCCTATTCGGACACCGGGGAGCTGTTTTTT. Protein sequence: CASGLGSYSDTGELFF.

The CDR3 protein is CASTPYRGLDYGYTF. The CDR3 region has the DNA TGTGCCAGCACTCCTTACAGGGGGCTAGACTATGGCTACACCTTC. The chain couples TRBV6-5 to TRBJ1-2; 9 bases map to TRBD1. The CDR3 is 15 amino acids. The trim removed 7 bases at V and 3 bases at J, leaving 9 bases unmatched. Germline CDR1 reads MNHEY; CDR2 reads SVGAGI.

V is TRBV6-5 and J is TRBJ1-1, with 11 positions matching TRBD1. The junction had 4 bases not matched to a gene; V was cut back by 4 bases and J by 6 bases. CDR1 is MNHEY and CDR2 is SVGAGI in the germline V gene. This CDR3 comprises 14 residues. CDR3 protein: CASSFGQGAAEAFF. In DNA, the CDR3 is TGTGCCAGCAGTTTTGGACAGGGGGCTGCTGAAGCTTTCTTT.

The chain recombines TRBV4-1 with TRBJ1-2; D is possibly TRBD1 (6 bases). V gave up 4 bases and J gave up 2 bases, with 17 bases separating them. The germline gives CDR1 MGHRA, CDR2 YSYEKL. The CDR3 has 16 amino acids. The CDR3 coding sequence is TGCGCCAGCAGCCGAATTCCCGGGACAAACAACTATGGCTACACCTTC. Translating it yields CASSRIPGTNNYGYTF.

This clone appeared once. The genes are TRBV5-1 and TRBJ2-2; D possibly corresponds to TRBD2 (5 bases). CDR1 is SGHRS, CDR2 YFSETQ, per germline. The CDR3 contains 15 residues. With 1 base removed from V and 1 base from J, the gap between germline ends came to 8 bases. The CDR3 bases are TGCGCCAGCAGCTTGCACGCGGGGAACACCGGGGAGCTGTTTTTT. This gives the protein CASSLHAGNTGELFF.

This chain connects TRBV6-4 to TRBJ1-6; TRBD1 is a possible D gene (6 bases). Trimming left V 5 bases short and J 12 bases short, with 14 bases between. In germline, CDR1 is MRHNA, CDR2 SNTAGT. CDR3 length: 13 amino acids. For the CDR3, the DNA is TGTGCCAGCAGTCCAAGAATAGGGGGACCCCTCCACTTT. Its translation is CASSPRIGGPLHF.